This T cell receptor (beta chain) was found in a study of technical replicates of blood from four donors (dated by TCRdb to the late 2010s). The library was obtained by the immunoSEQ multiplex PCR assay. In TCRdb, the immuneACCESS table is reduced to in-frame sequences with V and J assigned. These tables do not hold every clone; where another copy was compared, an unresolved V gene accounts for under half, and the others remain unexplained. Here the sample has approximately 52,000 clones; approximately 86% occur a single time. The ten largest clones add up to 5.5% to 6.5% of the sample. Comment on this clone: Its binding antigen is unknown. Base quality data are lacking; no much larger clone is found one base away.

The germline V gene specifies KGHSH as CDR1 and LQKENI as CDR2. V and J lose 6 bases and 6 bases, and a span of 15 bases separates them. From the cysteine up to the phenylalanine, the CDR3 has a length of 14 residues. Of the read, only the CDR3 DNA is kept; its 42 bases are in frame from base 1. Sequencing used PBMCs. The chain links TRBV18 with TRBJ1-5; TRBD1 might be the D gene, on 5 matching bases. This receptor was taken from a human donor in good health. Some clones in this sample may be carry-over from other donors' samples. The nucleotide sequence reads as follows: TGTGCCAGCTCGCCCGGGGCCGGGGGTCAGCCCCAGCATTTT. Translation gives CASSPGAGGQPQHF.